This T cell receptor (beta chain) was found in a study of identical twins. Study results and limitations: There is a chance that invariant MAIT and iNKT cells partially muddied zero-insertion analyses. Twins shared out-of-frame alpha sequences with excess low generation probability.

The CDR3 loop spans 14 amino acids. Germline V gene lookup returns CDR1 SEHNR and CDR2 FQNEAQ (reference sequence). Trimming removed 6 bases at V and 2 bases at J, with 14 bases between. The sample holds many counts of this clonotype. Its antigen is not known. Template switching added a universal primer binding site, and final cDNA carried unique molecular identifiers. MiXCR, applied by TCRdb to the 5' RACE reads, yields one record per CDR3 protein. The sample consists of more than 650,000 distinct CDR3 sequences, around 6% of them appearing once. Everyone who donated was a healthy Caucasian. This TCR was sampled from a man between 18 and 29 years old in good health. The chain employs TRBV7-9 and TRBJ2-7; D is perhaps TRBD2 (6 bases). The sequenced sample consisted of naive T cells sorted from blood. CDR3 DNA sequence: TGTGCCAGCAGTTCGGCGGGGTCCCCCTACGAGCAGTACTTC. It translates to CASSSAGSPYEQYF.